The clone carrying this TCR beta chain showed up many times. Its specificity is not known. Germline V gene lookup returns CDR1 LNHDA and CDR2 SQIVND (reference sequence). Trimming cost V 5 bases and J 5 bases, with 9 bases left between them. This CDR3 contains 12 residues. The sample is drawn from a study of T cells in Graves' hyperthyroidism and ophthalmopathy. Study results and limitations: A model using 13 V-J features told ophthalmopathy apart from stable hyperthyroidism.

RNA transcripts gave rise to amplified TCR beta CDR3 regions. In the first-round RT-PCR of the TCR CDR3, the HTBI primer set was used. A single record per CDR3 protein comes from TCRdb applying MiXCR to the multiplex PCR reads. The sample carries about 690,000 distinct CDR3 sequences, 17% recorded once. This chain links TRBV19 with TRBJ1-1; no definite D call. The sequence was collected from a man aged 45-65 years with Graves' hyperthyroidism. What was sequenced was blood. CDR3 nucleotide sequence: TGTGCCAGTAGTCATCGGCAGACTGAAGCTTTCTTT. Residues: CASSHRQTEAFF.